A single sample gave rise to the 11 T cell receptor beta chains below, sequenced in a study of OX40 agonist ivuxolimab in advanced cancers. The library was prepared using the immunoSEQ multiplex PCR assay. TCRdb took over this immuneACCESS table, retaining in-frame rearrangements with V and J assigned. Such tables are incomplete; in checked studies, under half of the missing clones stem from an unresolved V gene, and the remainder is unexplained. Counted in this sample were 35,000 to 40,000 clones; approximately 80% of them appeared once. The leading ten clones occupy about 8% of the sample. The source material was CD4+ or CD8+ T cells sorted from blood, sampled in a trial of the OX40 agonist ivuxolimab. The receptor set was obtained from an adult with an advanced solid tumor such as melanoma, head and neck, liver or kidney cancer.

In this sample, this clone turned up a few times. The chain joins TRBV5-1 to TRBJ2-2; D is ambiguous. V was trimmed by 5 bases and J by 1 base, leaving 12 bases between them. CDR3 length: 15 residues. Germline V gene data show CDR1 as SGHRS and CDR2 as YFSETQ. The DNA for the CDR3 is TGCGCCAGCAGGCCCGGAGAGAGGAACACCGGGGAGCTGTTTTTT. Its translation is CASRPGERNTGELFF. Complete variable domain (other parts from reference TRBV5-1 and TRBJ2-2): KAGVTQTPRYLIKTRGQQVTLSCSPISGHRSVSWYQQTPGQGLQFLFEYFSETQRNKGNFPGRFSGRQFSNSRSEMNVSTLELGDSALYLCASRPGERNTGELFFGEGSRLTVL.

This clone was seen a few times. The rearrangement joins TRBV6-1 to TRBJ1-2; D ambiguous. The germline CDR1 and CDR2 sequences are MNHNS and SASEGT. CDR3 length: 13 amino acids. V shed 6 bases and J shed 2 bases, with 10 bases lying between them. CDR3 sequence reads: CASSDGWNYGYTF. For the CDR3, the DNA is TGTGCCAGCAGCGACGGTTGGAACTATGGCTACACCTTC.

The chain recombines TRBV4-3 with TRBJ2-5; weak D call: TRBD2 (6 bases). The CDR3 has 15 amino acids. CDR1 LGHNA and CDR2 YSLEER come from the germline V gene. V was trimmed by 1 base and J by 11 bases, leaving 20 bases between them. The CDR3 region has the DNA TGCGCCAGCAGCCAAGGGCGGTCGGGAGTGAGGGAGCAGTACTTC. Translation gives CASSQGRSGVREQYF.

The CDR3 protein is CASSSTGSYSNQPQHF. CDR3 in DNA: TGCGCCAGCAGCTCCACAGGGAGTTATAGCAATCAGCCCCAGCATTTT. V gene TRBV5-1 combines with J gene TRBJ1-5; weak D call: TRBD1 (6 bases). V was cut by 3 bases and J by 0 bases, with 13 bases left in between. The V gene's germline CDR1 is SGHRS and CDR2 YFSETQ. CDR3 size: 16 residues.

This chain uses TRBV5-1 with TRBJ2-5, with D hard to call. V lost 2 bases to trimming and J lost 2 bases, with 16 bases between them. CDR1 and CDR2 (germline): SGHRS, YFSETQ. The CDR3 runs 16 residues. CDR3 region: CASSFSTSLGQETQYF. The CDR3 DNA is TGCGCCAGCAGCTTCTCGACCTCCCTGGGGCAAGAGACCCAGTACTTC.

The chain has TRBV12-5 and TRBJ2-3, with D perhaps matching TRBD2 (5 bases). The V gene's germline CDR1 is LGHNT and CDR2 FRNRAP. Trimming took 6 bases from V and 8 from J, leaving 12 bases between them. There are 12 residues in the CDR3. The CDR3 reads CASGPPSGTQYF. CDR3 in DNA: TGTGCTAGTGGCCCTCCCAGCGGTACGCAGTATTTT.

The chain is built from TRBV7-2 and TRBJ1-6; D is ambiguous. This CDR3 spans 16 amino acids. Per the germline V gene, CDR1 is SGHTA and CDR2 is FQGNSA. V dropped 5 bases and J dropped 3 bases, with 14 bases sitting between them. CDR3 sequence: CASSPLGQDYNSPLHF. In nucleotides, the CDR3 is TGTGCCAGCAGCCCCCTTGGGCAGGACTATAATTCACCCCTCCACTTT. Using reference TRBV7-2 and TRBJ1-6 for the parts outside the CDR3, the full variable domain is GAGVSQSPSNKVTEKGKDVELRCDPISGHTALYWYRQSLGQGLEFLIYFQGNSAPDKSGLPSDRFSAERTGGSVSTLTIQRTQQEDSAVYLCASSPLGQDYNSPLHFGNGTRLTVT.

This clone was recorded only once. The rearrangement joins TRBV7-2 to TRBJ2-5; 7 positions match TRBD2. The DNA end is more similar to TRBJ2-7, so the J call may be wrong. The V gene's germline CDR1 is SGHTA and CDR2 FQGNSA. There are 15 residues in the CDR3. The CDR3 region is CASSLGGGSSYEQYF. DNA for the CDR3: TGTGCCAGCAGCTTAGGGGGCGGGAGCTCCTACGAGCAGTACTTC.

The chain joins TRBV7-2 to TRBJ2-1; 7 nucleotides match TRBD2. V lost 4 bases, J lost 8 bases, and 2 bases stayed unmatched. The germline gives CDR1 SGHTA, CDR2 FQGNSA. The CDR3 totals 12 residues. The CDR3 protein is CASSSTSYEQFF. CDR3 bases: TGTGCCAGCAGCTCGACTAGCTATGAGCAGTTCTTC.

The V call is TRBV4-1, the J call TRBJ2-7; 9 bases fit TRBD2. The length of the CDR3 is 14 residues. The J segment lost 1 base and the V segment lost 8 bases, leaving 6 bases of the junction unmatched. From germline, CDR1 is MGHRA and CDR2 YSYEKL. In DNA, the CDR3 is TGCGCCAGCCGGATACTAGCGGGTTCCTACGAGCAGTACTTC. Amino acids: CASRILAGSYEQYF.

This clone has more than one count but fewer than ten. The chain recombines TRBV9 with TRBJ2-2; D call uncertain. CDR1 is SGDLS and CDR2 is YYNGEE in the germline V gene. The V end was cut by 4 bases, the J end by 6 bases, with 7 bases between. The CDR3 covers 12 residues. CDR3 sequence: CASSPPAGELFF. CDR3 sequence (DNA): TGTGCCAGCAGCCCCCCCGCCGGGGAGCTGTTTTTT.